This TCR beta chain comes out of a study of beta chain features in type 1 diabetes. What was sequenced were expressed TCRB transcripts, since all of the isolated RNA had been reverse transcribed. Generated by immunoSEQ multiplex PCR, the TCRdb table keeps only in-frame clones and is missing some. The sample has some 100,000 clones, roughly 40% seen once. Trimming shortened V by 7 bases and J by 4 bases, and 13 bases separated the two germline ends. Germline V gene sequence: CDR1 LNHDA, CDR2 SQIVND (reference sequence). The length of the CDR3 is 13 residues. A few counts support this clone. V gene TRBV19 combines with J gene TRBJ1-2; perhaps TRBD1 as D (5 bases). Material for sequencing was stem cell memory CD4+ T cells from blood. This clonotype was obtained from a woman between 18 and 30 years old in good health. The chain's CDR3 is CASTLDTGYGYTF. The CDR3 DNA follows: TGTGCCAGTACTCTGGACACTGGCTATGGCTACACCTTC.